The clone carrying this T cell receptor beta chain came up a few times. Its antigen is undetermined. The data belong to a study of T-cell memory formation after mild COVID-19. The study, taken as a whole, reports: Clones contracting across day 15 to 85 had a balanced CD4/CD8 profile; later expanding clones leaned CD4+.

A 5'RACE reaction primed in the constant segment made cDNA libraries of TCR alpha and TCR beta, and these carried sample barcodes and UMIs. TCRdb reanalysed the 5' RACE reads using MiXCR and keeps one entry per CDR3 protein. The table has around 100,000 distinct CDR3 sequences, 22% seen once. The sequenced material came from PBMCs or a T cell subset sorted from them (not recorded which). This clonotype was sampled from a man in his late teens or twenties who had mild COVID-19 (a few samples of this study predate the infection). Cell type and time point are not known.

This CDR3 is CASSQNQAGGLGTQYF. As DNA, the CDR3 is TGTGCCAGCAGCCAGAACCAAGCGGGGGGGCTTGGTACGCAGTATTTT. The chain is built from TRBV7-9 and TRBJ2-3; 10 bases are a match to TRBD2. The trim removed 5 bases at V and 8 bases at J, leaving 13 bases unmatched. The CDR3 covers 16 residues. The germline CDR1 and CDR2 sequences are SEHNR and FQNEAQ (reference sequence).